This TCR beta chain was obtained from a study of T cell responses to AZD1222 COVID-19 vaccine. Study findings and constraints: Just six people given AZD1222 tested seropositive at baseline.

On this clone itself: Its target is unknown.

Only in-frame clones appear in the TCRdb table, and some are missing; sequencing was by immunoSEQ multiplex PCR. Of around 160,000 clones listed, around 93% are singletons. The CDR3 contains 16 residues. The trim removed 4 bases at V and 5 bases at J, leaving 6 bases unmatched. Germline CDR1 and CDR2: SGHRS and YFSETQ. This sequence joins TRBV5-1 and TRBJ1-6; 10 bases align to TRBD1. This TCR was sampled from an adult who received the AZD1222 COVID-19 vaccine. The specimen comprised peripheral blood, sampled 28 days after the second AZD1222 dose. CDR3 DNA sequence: TGCGCCAGCAGCGCGACCGGGACAGGGGATAATTCACCCCTCCACTTT. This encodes CASSATGTGDNSPLHF. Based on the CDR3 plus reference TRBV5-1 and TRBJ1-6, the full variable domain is KAGVTQTPRYLIKTRGQQVTLSCSPISGHRSVSWYQQTPGQGLQFLFEYFSETQRNKGNFPGRFSGRQFSNSRSEMNVSTLELGDSALYLCASSATGTGDNSPLHFGNGTRLTVT.